The 32 T cell receptor beta chains below all came from one sample that was sequenced in a study of type 1 and type 2 diabetes patients. Amplification started from genomic DNA. The TCR beta CDR3 region was amplified using 30 forward and 13 reverse primers. Each CDR3 protein gets one entry after TCRdb re-called the multiplex PCR reads with MiXCR. The repertoire includes 250,000 or so distinct CDR3 sequences, over 45% of them detected once, and 12% to 15% sits in the top ten. Sequenced: peripheral blood mononuclear cells (PBMCs). The receptors shown here come from a man aged 18-30 years with type 2 diabetes.

The chain uses TRBV10-3 and TRBJ2-3, with D unresolved. Germline values: CDR1 ENHRY, CDR2 SYGVKD. The germline V and J ends were trimmed by 8 bases and 3 bases, with 6 bases remaining between them. The CDR3 extends over 11 amino acids. CDR3 residues: CAIEGTDTQYF. The DNA for the CDR3 is TGTGCCATCGAAGGAACAGATACGCAGTATTTT.

The chain carries TRBV19 and TRBJ2-7; D perhaps matches TRBD1 (6 bases). Trimming cost V 7 bases and J 0 bases, with 16 bases left between them. This CDR3 is 15 amino acids long. CDR1 LNHDA and CDR2 SQIVND come from the germline V gene (reference sequence). CDR3 sequence: CASTKEGGSSYEQYF. The CDR3, as DNA: TGTGCCAGTACTAAGGAAGGGGGTAGCTCCTACGAGCAGTACTTC.

V and J are TRBV19 and TRBJ2-1; possibly TRBD2 for D (5 bases). The V and J ends lost 7 bases and 7 bases respectively, with 11 bases between them. The CDR3 runs 12 residues. CDR1 and CDR2 (germline): LNHDA, SQIVND (reference sequence). CDR3 region: CASNGMGNEQFF. The CDR3 nucleotides read TGTGCCAGTAACGGGATGGGGAATGAGCAGTTCTTC.

The chain uses TRBV2 and TRBJ2-1; possible D gene TRBD2, 6 bases. The V gene lost 6 bases and the J gene lost 9 bases, with 21 bases spanning the gap. The CDR3 is 15 residues long. The V gene's germline CDR1 is SNHLY and CDR2 FYNNEI. CDR3 loop: CASRADSAGSGEQFF. The CDR3 bases are TGTGCCAGCAGAGCCGACTCCGCCGGGAGTGGTGAGCAGTTCTTC.

This clonotype was recorded a few times. CDR3 sequence reads: CASSLSLAGGTQYF. Written as DNA, the CDR3 is TGTGCCAGCAGTTTATCCCTAGCGGGGGGGACCCAGTACTTC. The rearrangement joins TRBV27 to TRBJ2-5; TRBD2 matches at 11 bases. This CDR3 spans 14 amino acids. CDR1 and CDR2 from the germline V gene are MNHEY and SMNVEV (reference sequence). The ends lost 0 bases at V and 7 bases at J; junction bases unmatched: 1.

The genes are TRBV6-4 and TRBJ2-1; D is unclear. CDR1 MRHNA and CDR2 SNTAGT come from the germline V gene. The CDR3 runs to 15 residues. V lost 6 bases and J 0 bases, leaving 12 bases between the germline ends. CDR3 coding DNA: TGTGCCAGCAGATTCCGGAGTAGCTCCTACAATGAGCAGTTCTTC. It encodes CASRFRSSSYNEQFF.

This clonotype has more than one count but fewer than ten. The V gene is TRBV7-2, the J gene TRBJ1-1; D unresolved. Germline-derived CDR1 and CDR2 are SGHTA and FQGNSA. Trimming cost V 1 base and J 5 bases, with 8 bases left between them. CDR3 length equals 13 residues. This chain's CDR3 is CASSLGAATEAFF. In DNA form, the CDR3 reads TGTGCCAGCAGCTTAGGGGCCGCGACTGAAGCTTTCTTT.

This chain uses TRBV24-1 with TRBJ2-2; TRBD1 agrees at 7 bases. The trim removed 5 bases at V and 5 bases at J, leaving 1 base unmatched. The germline V gene has CDR1 KGHDR and CDR2 SFDVKD. CDR3 length: 13 amino acids. CDR3 nucleotides: TGTGCCACCAGTGTCAGGGGGACCGGGGAGCTGTTTTTT. Protein product: CATSVRGTGELFF.

Comments on this clonotype: One end of the junction is discordant with germline, which a read error may explain. V usage is TRBV28 and J usage is TRBJ2-7; D not resolved. CDR3 length equals 14 residues. CDR1 is MDHEN, CDR2 SYDVKM, per germline. This CDR3 reads CASSRGRLSYKQYF. CDR3 coding DNA: TGTGCCAGCAGTCGCGGACGCTTATCCTACAAGCAGTACTTC.

The V call is TRBV15, the J call TRBJ2-1, with no clear D. CDR3 size: 13 residues. Germline CDR1 LNHNV, CDR2 YYDKDF (reference sequence). V lost 1 base and J 12 bases, leaving 13 bases between the germline ends. CDR3 bases: TGTGCCACCAGCAGAGCCCAGGACGGGCGGCAGTTCTTC. Its translation is CATSRAQDGRQFF. The full variable domain, with the rest looked up from reference TRBV15 and TRBJ2-1, is DAMVIQNPRYQVTQFGKPVTLSCSQTLNHNVMYWYQQKSSQAPKLLFHYYDKDFNNEADTPDNFQSRRPNTSFCFLDIRSPGLGDTAMYLCATSRAQDGRQFFGPGTRLTVL.

This clonotype was seen only once. Relative to the germline gene, one junction end is altered; a read error may explain this. J is TRBJ2-7 and V is TRBV29-1; possibly TRBD1 for D (5 bases). The CDR3 consists of 13 residues. CDR1 is SQVTM and CDR2 is ANQGSEA in the germline V gene. The CDR3 nucleotides read TGCAGCGTTGGCCAGGGCCTATCCTCCGAGCAGTACTTC. It yields the protein CSVGQGLSSEQYF.

About this clonotype itself: At one end the junction does not follow the germline gene, possibly because of a read error. The chain carries TRBV30 and TRBJ2-1; TRBD1 agrees at 10 bases. CDR3 size: 15 residues. Germline V CDR1 and CDR2: GTSNPN, SVGIG (reference sequence). DNA for the CDR3: TGTGCCTGGAGTACGGGACAGGGGCTATACAATGGGCAGTTCTTC. This codes for CAWSTGQGLYNGQFF. The full variable domain, its missing parts supplied by reference TRBV30 and TRBJ2-1, is SQTIHQWPATLVQPVGSPLSLECTVEGTSNPNLYWYRQAAGRGLQLLFYSVGIGQISSEVPQNLSASRPQDRQFILSSKKLLLSDSGFYLCAWSTGQGLYNGQFFGPGTRLTVL.

This clonotype was observed a handful of times. V is TRBV6-5 and J is TRBJ2-3, with TRBD1 matching over 8 bases. This CDR3 is built from 16 residues. Trimming removed 6 bases from V and 0 bases from J; junction bases left unmatched: 8. Germline CDR1 reads MNHEY; CDR2 reads SVGAGI. CDR3 residues: CASRVRTGSSTDTQYF. The DNA of the CDR3 is TGTGCCAGCAGAGTAAGGACAGGGTCTAGCACAGATACGCAGTATTTT.

This clonotype was seen repeatedly, ten times or more. V gene TRBV10-1 combines with J gene TRBJ2-1; D may be TRBD1 (5 bases). CDR1 is WNHNN and CDR2 is SYGVQD in the germline V gene (reference sequence). V was cut by 4 bases and J by 8 bases, with 12 bases left in between. There are 13 residues in the CDR3. The CDR3 here is CASSGVRAHEQFF. The CDR3 DNA reads TGCGCCAGCAGTGGGGTCAGGGCCCATGAGCAGTTCTTC.

This clonotype was counted at least ten times. The chain combines TRBV2 with TRBJ2-7; D call uncertain. This CDR3 is 11 amino acids long. Trimming cost V 4 bases and J 0 bases, with 1 base left between them. Germline CDR1 SNHLY, CDR2 FYNNEI. The DNA for the CDR3 is TGTGCCAGCAGTGTCTCCTACGAGCAGTACTTC. It encodes CASSVSYEQYF.

The chain has TRBV19 and TRBJ2-7; the match to TRBD1 covers 9 bases. This CDR3 has 14 amino acids. CDR1 and CDR2 from the germline V gene are LNHDA and SQIVND (reference sequence). Trimming removed 7 bases from V and 2 bases from J; junction bases left unmatched: 6. The CDR3 DNA reads TGTGCCAGTACGGCGGGACAGGGAGCCTACGAGCAGTACTTC. It encodes CASTAGQGAYEQYF. The complete variable domain, with remaining parts taken from reference TRBV19 and TRBJ2-7, reads DGGITQSPKYLFRKEGQNVTLSCEQNLNHDAMYWYRQDPGQGLRLIYYSQIVNDFQKGDIAEGYSVSREKKESFPLTVTSAQKNPTAFYLCASTAGQGAYEQYFGPGTRLTVT.

In this sample, this clonotype turned up a few times. The chain joins TRBV19 to TRBJ2-5; TRBD1 or TRBD2 may be the D gene (5 bases each). This CDR3 comprises 15 residues. The germline V gene has CDR1 LNHDA and CDR2 SQIVND (reference sequence). With 6 bases removed from V and 2 bases from J, the gap between germline ends came to 16 bases. The CDR3 here is CASSLPGRLQETQYF. The CDR3 region has the DNA TGTGCCAGTAGCTTACCGGGACGCCTACAAGAGACCCAGTACTTC.

This clonotype was observed at least ten times. The genes are TRBV10-3 and TRBJ2-3, with no clear D. CDR1 is ENHRY, CDR2 SYGVKD, per germline. This CDR3 is built from 11 residues. Trimming pared 8 bases from V and 2 bases from J, leaving 5 bases between. The CDR3 region is CAISTTDTQYF. CDR3 coding DNA: TGTGCCATCTCCACCACAGATACGCAGTATTTT.

In this sample, this clonotype turned up a few times. V and J are TRBV25-1 and TRBJ1-2, with D unclear. The germline V and J ends were trimmed by 3 bases and 4 bases, with 9 bases remaining between them. The germline V gene has CDR1 MGHDK and CDR2 SYGVNS. This CDR3 spans 13 amino acids. The CDR3 region has the DNA TGTGCCAGCAGTGACCGAGGGTTCTATGGCTACACCTTC. Its protein is CASSDRGFYGYTF.

This clonotype has only a few counts. A read error is likely, as this CDR3 ends without the conserved phenylalanine or tryptophan. It is unclear where the CDR3 begins or ends on the DNA, so no DNA is shown, and the CDR3 is as TCRdb lists it. V usage is TRBV20-1 and J usage is TRBJ1-4; the DNA was not compared with TRBD1, the D call given in the table. The germline CDR1 and CDR2 sequences are DFQATT and SNEGSKA (reference sequence). The CDR3 sequence runs 13 residues, both termini included. CDR3 region: CSARDSPTGRVTI.

The chain couples TRBV19 to TRBJ2-3; D might be TRBD2 (5 bases). Trimming shortened V by 6 bases and J by 2 bases, and 33 bases separated the two germline ends. CDR3 size: 21 residues. CDR1 is LNHDA and CDR2 is SQIVND in the germline V gene (reference sequence). The CDR3 loop is CASSLIPSSSPNGPYTDTQYF. The CDR3, as DNA: TGTGCCAGTAGCCTCATTCCTAGCTCGAGTCCAAACGGGCCTTACACAGATACGCAGTATTTT.

The chain employs TRBV19 and TRBJ2-5; 8 bases align to TRBD2. The DNA end favors TRBJ2-1, so the J call may be wrong. The V gene's germline CDR1 is LNHDA and CDR2 SQIVND (reference sequence). The CDR3 contains 16 residues. The CDR3 DNA reads as TGTGCCAGTAGTATAGGGGGAGCGGGAGTCAGAGATGAGCAGTTCTTC. Translating gives CASSIGGAGVRDEQFF.

The gene calls are TRBV7-8 and TRBJ2-1; D perhaps matches TRBD2 (6 bases). The CDR3 is made up of 16 amino acids. V was cut by 5 bases and J by 0 bases, with 14 bases left in between. CDR1 and CDR2 (germline): SGHVS, FQNEAQ. DNA of the CDR3: TGTGCCAGCAGCCCGAGGGGCGGGGTCTCCTACAATGAGCAGTTCTTC. Translating gives CASSPRGGVSYNEQFF.

As to this clonotype: This clone may be a read error of a much larger clone one base away. J is TRBJ1-1 and V is TRBV7-8, with D unclear. The CDR3 extends over 13 amino acids. Germline V gene sequence: CDR1 SGHVS, CDR2 FQNEAQ. The CDR3 loop reads CASSLEPNTGAFF. Written as DNA, the CDR3 is TGTGCCAGCAGCTTGGAGCCGAACACTGGAGCTTTCTTT.

In regard to this clonotype: The germline gene is not matched at one end of the junction; a read error may be the cause. V usage is TRBV6-1 and J usage is TRBJ2-7; no firm D call. CDR3 size: 13 residues. CDR1 and CDR2 from the germline V gene are MNHNS and SASEGT. DNA for the CDR3: TGTGCCAGCACATCCTTGAGCTCCTACGAGCAGAACTTC. Its protein product is CASTSLSSYEQNF.

This clonotype was detected many times. The chain recombines TRBV10-1 with TRBJ2-5; weak D call: TRBD1 (5 bases). Trimming took off 8 bases at V and 1 base at J, with 11 bases between the two ends. The CDR3 runs to 13 residues. CDR1 is WNHNN, CDR2 SYGVQD, per germline (reference sequence). CDR3 in amino acids: CASSRQSQETQYF. CDR3 nucleotide sequence: TGCGCCAGCTCGAGACAGAGCCAAGAGACCCAGTACTTC.

The sample holds many counts of this clonotype. The chain recombines TRBV2 with TRBJ2-7; 9 bases line up with TRBD1. The CDR3 totals 19 residues. J was trimmed by 4 bases and V by 4 bases; bases with no gene match: 20. Per germline, CDR1 SNHLY and CDR2 FYNNEI. The CDR3 region is CASSGTGTGTPKEIYEQYF. CDR3 nucleotides: TGTGCCAGCAGTGGAACCGGGACAGGGACCCCTAAAGAGATATACGAGCAGTACTTC.

The V and J genes are TRBV28 and TRBJ2-5, with unresolved D. V dropped 2 bases and J dropped 2 bases, with 12 bases sitting between them. The CDR3 extends over 15 amino acids. Germline CDR1 is MDHEN and CDR2 is SYDVKM. CDR3 loop: CASSLALDWQETQYF. The CDR3 nucleotides read TGTGCCAGCAGTTTAGCCTTAGACTGGCAAGAGACCCAGTACTTC.

This chain joins TRBV12-3 or TRBV12-4 and TRBJ2-5; tentatively, D is TRBD1 or TRBD2 (5 bases each). The V gene lost 4 bases and the J gene lost 5 bases, with 17 bases spanning the gap. The CDR3 is made up of 15 amino acids. This chain's CDR3 is CASSSRGDVMETQYF. The CDR3 DNA reads as TGTGCCAGCAGTTCAAGAGGGGACGTAATGGAGACCCAGTACTTC.

The chain recombines TRBV10-3 with TRBJ2-1; 7 bases line up with TRBD2. Trimming removed 4 bases from V and 12 bases from J; junction bases left unmatched: 6. This CDR3 has 12 amino acids. Germline V gene lookup returns CDR1 ENHRY and CDR2 SYGVKD. The CDR3 is CAISVLADGQFF. CDR3 in DNA: TGTGCCATCAGTGTTCTAGCGGACGGGCAGTTCTTC.

There are a few counts of this clonotype. The chain joins TRBV30 to TRBJ1-2; D not certain. The V end was cut by 0 bases, the J end by 7 bases, with 9 bases between. The CDR3 loop spans 12 amino acids. Germline lookup yields CDR1 GTSNPN and CDR2 SVGIG (reference sequence). Here the CDR3 reads CAWSVSSGGYTF. The CDR3 coding sequence is TGTGCCTGGAGTGTGTCTTCTGGTGGCTACACCTTC. Complete variable domain (other parts from reference TRBV30 and TRBJ1-2): SQTIHQWPATLVQPVGSPLSLECTVEGTSNPNLYWYRQAAGRGLQLLFYSVGIGQISSEVPQNLSASRPQDRQFILSSKKLLLSDSGFYLCAWSVSSGGYTFGSGTRLTVV.

The chain carries TRBV7-2 and TRBJ2-1; 10 bases are shared with TRBD2. V trimming: 7 bases; J trimming: 2 bases; junction bases outside the gene matches: 2. Germline assignment: CDR1 SGHTA and CDR2 FQGNSA. The CDR3 runs 14 residues. The CDR3, as DNA: TGTGCCAGCAAGCGGGGGGGGACCTACAATGAGCAGTTCTTC. Encoded protein: CASKRGGTYNEQFF.